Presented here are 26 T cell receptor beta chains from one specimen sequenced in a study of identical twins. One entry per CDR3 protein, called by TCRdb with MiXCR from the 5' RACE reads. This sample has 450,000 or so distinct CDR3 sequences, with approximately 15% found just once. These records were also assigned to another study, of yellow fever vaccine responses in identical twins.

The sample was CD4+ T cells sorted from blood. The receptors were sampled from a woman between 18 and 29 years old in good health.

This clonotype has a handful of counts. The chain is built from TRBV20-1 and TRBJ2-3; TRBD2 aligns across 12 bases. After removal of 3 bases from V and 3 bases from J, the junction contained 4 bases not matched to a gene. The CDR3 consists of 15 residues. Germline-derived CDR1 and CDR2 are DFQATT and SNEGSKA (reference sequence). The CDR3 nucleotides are TGCAGTGCTAGGGTTGGGACTAGCGGGACAGATACGCAGTATTTT. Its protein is CSARVGTSGTDTQYF.

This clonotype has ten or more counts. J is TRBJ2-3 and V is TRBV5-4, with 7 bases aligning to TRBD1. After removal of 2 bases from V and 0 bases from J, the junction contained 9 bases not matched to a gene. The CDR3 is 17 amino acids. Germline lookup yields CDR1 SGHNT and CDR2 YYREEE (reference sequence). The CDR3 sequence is CASSFFLRTGSTDTQYF. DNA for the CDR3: TGTGCCAGCAGCTTTTTCCTCCGGACAGGCAGCACAGATACGCAGTATTTT.

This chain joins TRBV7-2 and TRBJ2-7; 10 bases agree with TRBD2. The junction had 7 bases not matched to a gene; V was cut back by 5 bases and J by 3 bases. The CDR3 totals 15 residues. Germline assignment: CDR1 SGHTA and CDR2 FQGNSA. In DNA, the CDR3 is TGTGCCAGCAGCCCGCTAGCGGGAGTAGGCTACGAGCAGTACTTC. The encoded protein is CASSPLAGVGYEQYF.

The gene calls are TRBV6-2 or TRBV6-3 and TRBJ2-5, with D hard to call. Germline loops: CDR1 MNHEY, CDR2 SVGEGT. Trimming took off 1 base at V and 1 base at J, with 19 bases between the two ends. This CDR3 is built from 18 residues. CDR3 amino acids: CASSYYPSGWGFQETQYF. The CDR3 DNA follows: TGTGCCAGCAGTTACTACCCCAGTGGCTGGGGTTTCCAAGAGACCCAGTACTTC.

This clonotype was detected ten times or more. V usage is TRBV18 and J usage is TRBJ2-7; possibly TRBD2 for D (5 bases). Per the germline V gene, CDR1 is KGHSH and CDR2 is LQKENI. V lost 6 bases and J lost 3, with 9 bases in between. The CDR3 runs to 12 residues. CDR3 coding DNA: TGTGCCAGCTCCTACGGGAACTACGAGCAGTACTTC. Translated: CASSYGNYEQYF.

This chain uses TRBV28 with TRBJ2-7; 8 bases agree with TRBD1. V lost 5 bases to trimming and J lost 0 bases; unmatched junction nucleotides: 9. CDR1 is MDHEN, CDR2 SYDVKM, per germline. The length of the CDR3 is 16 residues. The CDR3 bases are TGTGCCAGCAGTCCGTTGGACAGGGCAAGCTCCTACGAGCAGTACTTC. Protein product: CASSPLDRASSYEQYF.

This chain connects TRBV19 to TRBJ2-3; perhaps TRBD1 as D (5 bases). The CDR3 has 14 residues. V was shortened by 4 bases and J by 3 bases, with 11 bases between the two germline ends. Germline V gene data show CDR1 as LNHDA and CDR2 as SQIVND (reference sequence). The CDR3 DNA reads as TGTGCCAGTAGTAACATACAGGAGACAGATACGCAGTATTTT. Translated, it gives CASSNIQETDTQYF.

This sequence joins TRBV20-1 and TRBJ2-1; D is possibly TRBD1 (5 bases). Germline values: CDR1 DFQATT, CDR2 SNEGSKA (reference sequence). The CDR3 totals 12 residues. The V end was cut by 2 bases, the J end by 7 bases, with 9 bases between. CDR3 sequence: CSARIAGNEQFF. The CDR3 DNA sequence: TGCAGTGCTAGAATAGCAGGGAATGAGCAGTTCTTC.

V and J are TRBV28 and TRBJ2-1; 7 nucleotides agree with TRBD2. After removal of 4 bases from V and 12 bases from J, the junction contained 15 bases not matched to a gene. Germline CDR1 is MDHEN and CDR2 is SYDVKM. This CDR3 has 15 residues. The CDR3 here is CASSSPLEAGGGQFF. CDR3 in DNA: TGTGCCAGCAGTTCCCCCTTGGAGGCCGGCGGGGGGCAGTTCTTC.

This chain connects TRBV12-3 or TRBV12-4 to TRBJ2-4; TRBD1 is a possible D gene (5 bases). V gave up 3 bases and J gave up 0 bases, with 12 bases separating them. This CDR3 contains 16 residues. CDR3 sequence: CASSFGSGKAKNIQYF. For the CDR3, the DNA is TGTGCCAGCAGTTTTGGGTCAGGGAAAGCCAAAAACATTCAGTACTTC.

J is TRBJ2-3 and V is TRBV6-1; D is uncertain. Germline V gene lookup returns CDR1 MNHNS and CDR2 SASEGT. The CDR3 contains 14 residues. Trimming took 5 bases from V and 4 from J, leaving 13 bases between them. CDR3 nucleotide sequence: TGTGCCAGCAGTAGTCAGGAAGGGTCAGATACGCAGTATTTT. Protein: CASSSQEGSDTQYF.

The DNA of the CDR3 is TGCAGTGCCCCCAAACTTAAAGACCAGCAGTACTTC. Protein product: CSAPKLKDQQYF. The chain carries TRBV20-1 and TRBJ2-7; D unclear. Trimming stripped 6 bases from V and 8 bases from J, with 17 bases between. The germline gives CDR1 DFQATT, CDR2 SNEGSKA (reference sequence). The CDR3 is 12 residues long.

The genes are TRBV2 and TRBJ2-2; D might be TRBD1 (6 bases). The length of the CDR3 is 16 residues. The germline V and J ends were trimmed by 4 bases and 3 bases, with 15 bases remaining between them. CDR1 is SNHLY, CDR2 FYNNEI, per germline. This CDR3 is CASSAQGGTHTGELFF. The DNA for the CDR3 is TGTGCCAGCAGTGCACAGGGTGGGACCCACACCGGGGAGCTGTTTTTT.

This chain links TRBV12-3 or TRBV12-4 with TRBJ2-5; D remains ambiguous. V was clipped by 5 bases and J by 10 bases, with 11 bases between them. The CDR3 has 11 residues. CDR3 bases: TGTGCCAGCAGTCCGCTGGGCGACCAGTACTTC. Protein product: CASSPLGDQYF.

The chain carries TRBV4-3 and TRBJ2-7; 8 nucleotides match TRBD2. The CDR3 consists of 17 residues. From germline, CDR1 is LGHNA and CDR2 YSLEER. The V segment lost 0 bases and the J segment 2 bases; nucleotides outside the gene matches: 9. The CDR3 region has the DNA TGCGCCAGCAGCCAAGATGTAACAGCGGGAGTAGCCTACGAGCAGTACTTC. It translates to CASSQDVTAGVAYEQYF.

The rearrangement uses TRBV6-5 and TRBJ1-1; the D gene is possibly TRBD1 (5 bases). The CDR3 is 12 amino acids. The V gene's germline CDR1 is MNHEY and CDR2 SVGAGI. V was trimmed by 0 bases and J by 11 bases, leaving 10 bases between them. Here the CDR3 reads CASSYSQGAAFF. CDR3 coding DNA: TGTGCCAGCAGTTACTCCCAGGGCGCGGCTTTCTTT.

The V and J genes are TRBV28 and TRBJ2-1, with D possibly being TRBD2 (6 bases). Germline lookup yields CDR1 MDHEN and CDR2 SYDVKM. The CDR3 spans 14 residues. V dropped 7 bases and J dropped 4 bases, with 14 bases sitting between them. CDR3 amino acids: CASKAGLNYNEQFF. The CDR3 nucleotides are TGTGCCAGCAAGGCGGGACTGAATTACAATGAGCAGTTCTTC. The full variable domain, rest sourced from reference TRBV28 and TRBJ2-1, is DVKVTQSSRYLVKRTGEKVFLECVQDMDHENMFWYRQDPGLGLRLIYFSYDVKMKEKGDIPEGYSVSREKKERFSLILESASTNQTSMYLCASKAGLNYNEQFFGPGTRLTVL.

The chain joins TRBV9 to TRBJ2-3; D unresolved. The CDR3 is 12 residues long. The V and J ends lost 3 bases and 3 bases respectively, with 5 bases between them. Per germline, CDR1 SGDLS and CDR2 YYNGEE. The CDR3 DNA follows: TGTGCCAGCAGCGCCGAGACAGATACGCAGTATTTT. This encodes CASSAETDTQYF.

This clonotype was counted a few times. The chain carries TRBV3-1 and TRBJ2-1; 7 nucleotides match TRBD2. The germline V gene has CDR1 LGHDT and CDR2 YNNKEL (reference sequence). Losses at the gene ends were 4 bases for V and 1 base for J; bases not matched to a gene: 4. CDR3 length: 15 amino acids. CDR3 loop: CASSRAGQSYNEQFF. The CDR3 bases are TGTGCCAGCAGCCGAGCGGGGCAATCCTACAATGAGCAGTTCTTC.

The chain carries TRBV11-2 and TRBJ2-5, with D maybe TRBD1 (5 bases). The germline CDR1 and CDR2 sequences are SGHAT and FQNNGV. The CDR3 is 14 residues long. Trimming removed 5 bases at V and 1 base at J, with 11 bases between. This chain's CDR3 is CASSLLTAQETQYF. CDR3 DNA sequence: TGTGCCAGCAGCCTATTGACAGCCCAAGAGACCCAGTACTTC. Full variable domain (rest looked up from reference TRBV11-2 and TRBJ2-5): EAGVAQSPRYKIIEKRQSVAFWCNPISGHATLYWYQQILGQGPKLLIQFQNNGVVDDSQLPKDRFSAERLKGVDSTLKIQPAKLEDSAVYLCASSLLTAQETQYFGPGTRLLVL.

The CDR3 DNA sequence: TGTGCCAGCAGCTTGCCCCAGGGCGGTGAGCAGTTCTTC. This sequence encodes CASSLPQGGEQFF. The chain recombines TRBV5-6 with TRBJ2-1; TRBD1 is a possible D gene (5 bases). V lost 1 base, J lost 9 bases, and 11 bases lay in between. The germline V gene encodes CDR1 SGHDT and CDR2 YYEEEE. This CDR3 is built from 13 residues. The full variable domain, rest sourced from reference TRBV5-6 and TRBJ2-1, is DAGVTQSPTHLIKTRGQQVTLRCSPKSGHDTVSWYQQALGQGPQFIFQYYEEEERQRGNFPDRFSGHQFPNYSSELNVNALLLGDSALYLCASSLPQGGEQFFGPGTRLTVL.

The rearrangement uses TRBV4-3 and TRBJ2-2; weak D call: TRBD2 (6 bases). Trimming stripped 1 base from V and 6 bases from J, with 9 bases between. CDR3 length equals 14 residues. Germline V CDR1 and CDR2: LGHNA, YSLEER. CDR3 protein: CASSQVWGAGELFF. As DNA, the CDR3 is TGCGCCAGCAGCCAAGTTTGGGGGGCCGGGGAGCTGTTTTTT.

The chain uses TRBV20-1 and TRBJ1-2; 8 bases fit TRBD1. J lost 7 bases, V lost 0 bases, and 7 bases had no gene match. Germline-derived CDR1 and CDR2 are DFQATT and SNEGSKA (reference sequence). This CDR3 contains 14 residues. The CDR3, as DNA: TGCAGTGCTAGAGATCTCTTTACAGGGGGTGGCTACACCTTC. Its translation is CSARDLFTGGGYTF.

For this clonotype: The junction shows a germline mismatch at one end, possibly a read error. The chain's CDR3 is CASSHDNPGGTNVQYF. For the CDR3, the DNA is TGTGCCAGCAGCCACGACAACCCAGGGGGCACAAACGTTCAGTACTTC. V and J are TRBV7-9 and TRBJ2-4; 8 nucleotides line up with TRBD1. The CDR3 has 16 residues. Germline CDR1 SEHNR, CDR2 FQNEAQ (reference sequence).

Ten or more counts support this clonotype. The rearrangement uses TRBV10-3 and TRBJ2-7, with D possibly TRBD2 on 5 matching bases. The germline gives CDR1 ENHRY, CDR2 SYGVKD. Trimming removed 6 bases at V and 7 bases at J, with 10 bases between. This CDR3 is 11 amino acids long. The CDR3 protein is CAIRGTGEQYF. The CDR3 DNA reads TGTGCCATCAGGGGCACGGGGGAGCAGTACTTC.

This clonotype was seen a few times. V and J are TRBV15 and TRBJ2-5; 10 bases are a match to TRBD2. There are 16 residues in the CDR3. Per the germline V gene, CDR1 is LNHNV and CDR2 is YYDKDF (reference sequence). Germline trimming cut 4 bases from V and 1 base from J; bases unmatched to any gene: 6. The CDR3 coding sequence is TGTGCCACCAGCATCGGGTCTAGCGGGAGCCAAGAGACCCAGTACTTC. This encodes CATSIGSSGSQETQYF. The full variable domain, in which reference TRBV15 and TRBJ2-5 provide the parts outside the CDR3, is DAMVIQNPRYQVTQFGKPVTLSCSQTLNHNVMYWYQQKSSQAPKLLFHYYDKDFNNEADTPDNFQSRRPNTSFCFLDIRSPGLGDTAMYLCATSIGSSGSQETQYFGPGTRLLVL.